A single sample is the source of the 8 T cell receptor beta chains below, sequenced in a study of shared clonotypes between healthy human individuals. Generated by immunoSEQ multiplex PCR, the TCRdb table keeps only in-frame clones and is missing some. The sample shows around 640,000 clones, roughly 96% of them seen only once. Selected positively for CCR7 and CD45RO-negative, naive CD8 cells excluded terminally differentiated effector memory CD45RA+ cells. Sequencing was performed on naive CD8+ T cells sorted from blood. These TCRs come from a woman aged 25 to 39 in good health.

This clone showed up just once. This chain connects TRBV7-9 to TRBJ2-7, with 7 positions matching TRBD2. V lost 1 base and J lost 8; bases outside the gene matches: 5. This CDR3 has 13 residues. Germline V gives CDR1 SEHNR, CDR2 FQNEAQ (reference sequence). The CDR3 reads CASSLGAGEQQYF. CDR3 sequence (DNA): TGTGCCAGCAGCTTAGGTGCGGGGGAGCAGCAGTACTTC.

V usage is TRBV13 and J usage is TRBJ2-1, with 9 bases lining up with TRBD1. The CDR3 has 14 amino acids. Trimming removed 7 bases from V and 4 bases from J; junction bases left unmatched: 5. Germline V gene data show CDR1 as PRHDT and CDR2 as FYEKMQ (reference sequence). CDR3 DNA: TGTGCCAGCACGGGACAGGGCCAATACAATGAGCAGTTCTTC. As protein: CASTGQGQYNEQFF.

The chain joins TRBV5-6 to TRBJ1-5; TRBD1 agrees at 8 bases. This CDR3 comprises 14 residues. Germline V lookup: CDR1 SGHDT, CDR2 YYEEEE. V shed 0 bases, J shed 6 bases, and the junction held 2 bases outside the gene matches. For the CDR3, the DNA is TGTGCCAGCAGCTTGGGGACAGGGAGTCAGCCCCAGCATTTT. Translation: CASSLGTGSQPQHF. Combining the CDR3 with reference TRBV5-6 and TRBJ1-5 gives the whole variable domain DAGVTQSPTHLIKTRGQQVTLRCSPKSGHDTVSWYQQALGQGPQFIFQYYEEEERQRGNFPDRFSGHQFPNYSSELNVNALLLGDSALYLCASSLGTGSQPQHFGDGTRLSIL.

The chain carries TRBV5-8 and TRBJ2-7; the match to TRBD2 covers 8 bases. CDR3 length: 16 amino acids. Germline V gene data show CDR1 as SGHTS and CDR2 as YDEGEE. Trimming removed 0 bases from V and 3 bases from J; junction bases left unmatched: 8. In DNA, the CDR3 is TGTGCCAGCAGCTTGGCCGGCGGGGGGCGGTTCTACGAGCAGTACTTC. Its translation is CASSLAGGGRFYEQYF.

The chain uses TRBV28 and TRBJ1-5, with D hard to call. V lost 6 bases and J 4 bases, leaving 16 bases between the germline ends. Looked up from germline, CDR1 is MDHEN and CDR2 is SYDVKM. The CDR3 is 15 amino acids. CDR3 sequence: CASRGPDRGNQPQHF. CDR3 in DNA: TGTGCCAGCAGGGGCCCGGACCGAGGAAATCAGCCCCAGCATTTT. Full variable domain (rest looked up from reference TRBV28 and TRBJ1-5): DVKVTQSSRYLVKRTGEKVFLECVQDMDHENMFWYRQDPGLGLRLIYFSYDVKMKEKGDIPEGYSVSREKKERFSLILESASTNQTSMYLCASRGPDRGNQPQHFGDGTRLSIL.

With respect to this clone: Other DNA sequences in this specimen translate into the identical CDR3. The V and J genes are TRBV28 and TRBJ1-5; D gene ambiguous. The CDR3 runs 12 residues. Germline V gene sequence: CDR1 MDHEN, CDR2 SYDVKM. Trimming took 1 base from V and 7 from J, leaving 5 bases between them. The CDR3 sequence is CASSLSVQPQHF. CDR3 nucleotides: TGTGCCAGCAGTTTATCCGTACAGCCCCAGCATTTT.

V and J are TRBV7-9 and TRBJ2-2, with a tentative D call TRBD1 (6 bases). This CDR3 spans 16 amino acids. V dropped 5 bases and J dropped 1 base, with 14 bases sitting between them. CDR1 SEHNR and CDR2 FQNEAQ come from the germline V gene (reference sequence). This CDR3 reads CASSPRTGRNTGELFF. The CDR3, as DNA: TGTGCCAGCAGCCCTAGAACAGGGAGGAACACCGGGGAGCTGTTTTTT.

The chain employs TRBV6-6 and TRBJ2-3, with 9 bases that match TRBD1. CDR1 and CDR2 from the germline V gene are MNHNY and SVGAGI (reference sequence). J was trimmed by 3 bases and V by 6 bases; bases with no gene match: 7. The length of the CDR3 is 15 residues. This CDR3 is CASSTTGGATDTQYF. The CDR3 coding sequence is TGTGCCAGCAGCACCACAGGGGGCGCGACAGATACGCAGTATTTT.